What follows is one T cell receptor beta chain and its context. The clone's antigen remains unknown. There are no base qualities to consult, and no much larger clone falls within one base. CDR1 and CDR2 are drawn from the germline V gene: SGHRS, YFSETQ. Unmatched junction bases come to 2, with V trimmed by 5 bases and J by 0 bases. The CDR3 has 15 amino acids, counting the end cysteine and phenylalanine. Only the CDR3 DNA is retained, 45 bases long and in frame from the first base. The sample comes from a study of blood T cell repertoires in COVID-19 (dated by TCRdb to the early 2020s). As for the study more broadly: Samples covering the acute and convalescent phases of COVID-19 were provided by collaborators in the United States, Italy and Spain. The samples were drawn from two sources: the first 160 participants of the ongoing ImmuneRACE study, and 950 to 1,500 subjects contributed by 6 global collaborators. The repertoires were made available in a free public database intended to serve as a resource for research on the immune response to SARS-CoV-2. The sample metadata nearly always contained a de-identified subject ID, COVID-19 status, age in years and sex. Deeply sampled blood TCRbeta repertoires from subjects exposed to, actively infected with, or recovered from COVID-19 were included in the dataset. The material from the prospective study consisted of cDNA or gDNA derived from T cells, B-cell-depleted T cells, or PBMCs. Where HLA class I and class II types were available, the types were taken from metadata supplied by the sample provider, not from assay-based typing.

Study-wide conclusions, independent of this receptor: The amount of clinical and demographic metadata varied by source and participant and was provided uncurated.

Participants in the prospective study were enrolled through a virtual design, were aged about 18 to 90 years, and lived in 24 United States geographic areas. In the prospective study, cohorts were assigned on the basis of participant-reported clinical history obtained from a screening survey and a study questionnaire. In the prospective study, mobile phlebotomists collected whole blood, serum and a nasopharyngeal or oropharyngeal swab from each participant. Prospective study participants could optionally give additional blood draws and questionnaires over an approximately 2-month period. Prospective study blood samples were shipped either frozen or at room temperature before DNA extraction. TCRbeta CDR3 regions were amplified from genomic DNA by means of the immunoSEQ Assay, a bias-controlled multiplex PCR. The study's processing was this. The number of nucleated cells in each sample was estimated by amplification of reference gene primers within the assay. Sequence reads were collapsed and filtered to measure the absolute abundance of every unique TCRbeta CDR3 rearrangement. Productive Simpson clonality was computed per sample as the square root of Simpson's diversity index over productive rearrangements. Not all clones reach the TCRdb copy of this immuneACCESS table, which keeps in-frame sequences only. Checked studies attribute under half of the gap to unresolved V genes and leave the rest unexplained. V and J calls and clone size are given by that table; D and trimming were obtained from the DNA. The sample includes some 250,000 clones, with roughly 93% observed a single time. The top ten constitute roughly 2% of the sample.

The source material was PBMCs or T cells enriched from blood (not recorded which). This TCR came from a woman between 40 and 50 years old with acute COVID-19. Recombination joined TRBV5-1 with TRBJ2-1; a stretch of 10 junction bases matches TRBD1. The CDR3 sequence is CASRGQGFSYNEQFF. The nucleotide sequence is TGCGCCAGCAGGGGACAGGGGTTCTCCTACAATGAGCAGTTCTTC.